These 10 T cell receptor beta chains came from one sample sequenced in a study of OX40 agonist ivuxolimab in advanced cancers. The library came from the immunoSEQ multiplex PCR assay. The table comes from immuneACCESS by way of TCRdb, which keeps in-frame sequences with V and J called. Part of the clones is missing from these tables; in studies checked, under half for an unresolved V gene and the rest for unknown reasons. The sample yields 12,000 to 15,000 clones; about four fifths were counted once. The ten largest make up under 35% of the sample. Specimen: CD4+ or CD8+ T cells sorted from blood, collected in a trial of the OX40 agonist ivuxolimab. The receptors were sampled from an adult with an advanced solid tumor such as melanoma, head and neck, liver or kidney cancer.

This clone was counted once. The V gene is TRBV25-1, the J gene TRBJ2-7; no reliable D call. V lost 3 bases to trimming and J lost 6 bases, with 12 bases between them. The germline CDR1 and CDR2 sequences are MGHDK and SYGVNS. The CDR3 is made up of 13 amino acids. In nucleotides, the CDR3 is TGTGCCAGCAGTGAGGGCAAAGGTGGCGAGCAGTACTTC. Residues: CASSEGKGGEQYF.

In its sample, this clone was seen once. J is TRBJ2-7 and V is TRBV5-4, with a possible D match to TRBD1 (6 bases). Trimming shortened V by 0 bases and J by 6 bases, and 13 bases separated the two germline ends. The CDR3 covers 14 residues. The V gene's germline CDR1 is SGHNT and CDR2 YYREEE (reference sequence). Written as DNA, the CDR3 is TGTGCCAGCAGCTTGGCGGACCTAGGGGGCGAGCAGTACTTC. This encodes CASSLADLGGEQYF. The full variable domain, its missing parts supplied by reference TRBV5-4 and TRBJ2-7, is ETGVTQSPTHLIKTRGQQVTLRCSSQSGHNTVSWYQQALGQGPQFIFQYYREEENGRGNFPPRFSGLQFPNYSSELNVNALELDDSALYLCASSLADLGGEQYFGPGTRLTVT.

The J gene is TRBJ1-5, the V gene TRBV19; D remains ambiguous. Trimming left V 1 base short and J 6 bases short, with 10 bases between. CDR1 and CDR2 from the germline V gene are LNHDA and SQIVND (reference sequence). CDR3 size: 14 residues. The CDR3 DNA sequence: TGTGCCAGTAGTATAGTCGGAGAGGGTCAGCCCCAGCATTTT. Amino acids: CASSIVGEGQPQHF.

The chain employs TRBV19 and TRBJ2-1; TRBD2 aligns across 10 bases. The CDR3 length is 13 residues. V trimming: 8 bases; J trimming: 7 bases; junction bases outside the gene matches: 5. Germline V lookup: CDR1 LNHDA, CDR2 SQIVND (reference sequence). The CDR3 region has the DNA TGTGCCAGTGGAGCGGGAGGGATGAATGAGCAGTTCTTC. Protein product: CASGAGGMNEQFF.

The chain couples TRBV27 to TRBJ2-7; 7 nucleotides agree with TRBD2. The ends lost 0 bases at V and 10 bases at J; junction bases unmatched: 12. In germline, CDR1 is MNHEY, CDR2 SMNVEV (reference sequence). The CDR3 length is 15 residues. CDR3 coding DNA: TGTGCCAGCAGTTTATCACTAGCGAGACCTTACGTTCAGTACTTC. It translates to CASSLSLARPYVQYF.

The chain employs TRBV2 and TRBJ1-1; TRBD1 matches at 8 bases. Germline trimming cut 1 base from V and 1 base from J; bases unmatched to any gene: 2. The CDR3 totals 15 residues. CDR1 and CDR2 from the germline V gene are SNHLY and FYNNEI. CDR3 amino acids: CASSEGTGWNTEAFF. As DNA, the CDR3 is TGTGCCAGCAGTGAAGGGACAGGGTGGAACACTGAAGCTTTCTTT.

The chain joins TRBV4-1 to TRBJ1-2; D is uncertain. The length of the CDR3 is 16 residues. Looked up from germline, CDR1 is MGHRA and CDR2 is YSYEKL. Between the trimmed V and J ends, which lost 0 bases and 5 bases, there was a span of 16 bases. Here the CDR3 DNA reads TGCGCCAGCAGCCAAGATATCGTGGAACAGTCGTATGGCTACACCTTC. As protein: CASSQDIVEQSYGYTF.

The chain employs TRBV5-1 and TRBJ2-3; TRBD2 agrees at 11 bases. The CDR3 covers 16 residues. The V segment lost 0 bases and the J segment 6 bases; nucleotides outside the gene matches: 6. Germline assignment: CDR1 SGHRS and CDR2 YFSETQ. The CDR3 nucleotides are TGCGCCAGCAGCTTGGGGCTAGCGGGAGGTTCCGATACGCAGTATTTT. This sequence encodes CASSLGLAGGSDTQYF.

This clone is a singleton in its sample. This chain joins TRBV7-9 and TRBJ2-7, with TRBD2 matching 9 bases. With V trimmed by 4 bases and J by 6 bases, 7 bases remained unmatched. This CDR3 has 14 residues. Germline lookup yields CDR1 SEHNR and CDR2 FQNEAQ (reference sequence). Here the CDR3 DNA reads TGTGCCAGCAGCTCGCCGGGACTAGCTATCGAGCAGTACTTC. Its protein product is CASSSPGLAIEQYF.

In this sample, this clone turned up a few times. The J gene is TRBJ2-1, the V gene TRBV30, with 7 bases lining up with TRBD2. The CDR3 spans 15 residues. Germline lookup yields CDR1 GTSNPN and CDR2 SVGIG (reference sequence). J gave up 2 bases and V 3 bases, and 7 bases lay outside the gene matches. CDR3 in DNA: TGTGCCTGGAGCCTGGGAGGGACGACCTACAATGAGCAGTTCTTC. Its protein is CAWSLGGTTYNEQFF.